Shown below are 32 T cell receptor beta chains from a single sample sequenced in a study of T cell changes during pregnancy in multiple sclerosis. TCRdb's table, derived via immunoSEQ multiplex PCR, lists solely in-frame clones and lacks some. The sample has 39,000 or so clones; about 90% are singletons. The specimen comprised CD8+ T cells from peripheral blood mononuclear cells, sampled after pregnancy. The receptors stem from a female donor with multiple sclerosis, enrolled in a pregnancy study.

V and J are TRBV18 and TRBJ2-3; D is ambiguous. V was cut by 6 bases and J by 0 bases, with 16 bases left in between. CDR1 is KGHSH and CDR2 is LQKENI in the germline V gene. The CDR3 extends over 16 amino acids. The CDR3 here is CASSMKGVLSTDTQYF. Written as DNA, the CDR3 is TGTGCCAGCTCGATGAAAGGAGTTCTAAGCACAGATACGCAGTATTTT.

This sequence joins TRBV4-1 and TRBJ2-3; the D is unclear. The CDR3 sequence is 12 residues long. V lost 4 bases to trimming and J lost 2 bases, with 4 bases between them. Germline V gene lookup returns CDR1 MGHRA and CDR2 YSYEKL. This CDR3 is CASSLFTDTQYF. For the CDR3, the DNA is TGCGCCAGCAGCCTATTCACAGATACGCAGTATTTT.

The V and J genes are TRBV6-6 and TRBJ1-2; the match to TRBD1 covers 8 bases. Germline CDR1 MNHNY, CDR2 SVGAGI (reference sequence). The CDR3 length is 15 residues. V dropped 4 bases and J dropped 4; count of bases not matched to a gene: 8. CDR3 protein: CASSSPGQVLYGYTF. The CDR3 DNA reads as TGTGCCAGCAGTTCCCCGGGACAGGTCCTCTATGGCTACACCTTC.

The chain has TRBV7-9 and TRBJ2-7; D is ambiguous. CDR3 length: 12 amino acids. The germline CDR1 and CDR2 sequences are SEHNR and FQNEAQ (reference sequence). V lost 5 bases and J 0 bases, leaving 5 bases between the germline ends. The CDR3 DNA sequence: TGTGCCAGCAGCCTGTTCTCCTACGAGCAGTACTTC. Amino acid sequence: CASSLFSYEQYF.

The chain couples TRBV7-9 to TRBJ2-3; a weak D match, TRBD2 (6 bases). The CDR3 is 14 residues long. Germline V CDR1 and CDR2: SEHNR, FQNEAQ (reference sequence). Trimming removed 6 bases at V and 0 bases at J, with 10 bases between. The CDR3 is CASRAGTSTDTQYF. The CDR3 DNA reads as TGTGCCAGCAGGGCTGGGACTAGCACAGATACGCAGTATTTT.

The rearrangement links TRBV7-8 to TRBJ2-7, with 10 nucleotides matching TRBD2. With 0 bases clipped from V and 3 bases from J, the junction kept 2 bases outside the gene matches. CDR3 size: 15 residues. The germline gives CDR1 SGHVS, CDR2 FQNEAQ. The DNA of the CDR3 is TGTGCCAGCAGCTTAGCCCTAGCGGGAGACTACGAGCAGTACTTC. This translates into CASSLALAGDYEQYF.

The chain combines TRBV2 with TRBJ2-1; 7 nucleotides align to TRBD2. Germline V lookup: CDR1 SNHLY, CDR2 FYNNEI. Trimming took 7 bases from V and 3 from J; bases not matched to a gene: 6. This CDR3 is 14 amino acids long. The CDR3 sequence: CASNAGAGYNEQFF. CDR3 DNA: TGTGCCAGCAATGCGGGAGCTGGCTACAATGAGCAGTTCTTC.

This chain joins TRBV29-1 and TRBJ2-1; no definite D call. The germline CDR1 and CDR2 sequences are SQVTM and ANQGSEA. V was shortened by 6 bases and J by 3 bases, with 6 bases between the two germline ends. This CDR3 is 11 amino acids long. The DNA of the CDR3 is TGCAGCGTCCCTTACTACAATGAGCAGTTCTTC. Encoded protein: CSVPYYNEQFF.

The chain uses TRBV5-5 and TRBJ1-3; 8 bases align to TRBD1. Germline V CDR1 and CDR2: SGHKS, YYEKEE (reference sequence). V gave up 4 bases and J gave up 6 bases; unmatched junction bases: 18. CDR3 length: 18 amino acids. The CDR3, as DNA: TGTGCCAGCAGCCCCCACCACGACAGGGGAGGTGGGGAAAACACCATATATTTT. Protein product: CASSPHHDRGGGENTIYF.

This chain connects TRBV7-9 to TRBJ2-3; D call uncertain. With 5 bases removed from V and 0 bases from J, the gap between germline ends came to 9 bases. Per germline, CDR1 SEHNR and CDR2 FQNEAQ (reference sequence). CDR3 length: 14 residues. CDR3 DNA sequence: TGTGCCAGCAGCAGATGGGCTAGCACAGATACGCAGTATTTT. Its protein is CASSRWASTDTQYF. Filled out from reference TRBV7-9 and TRBJ2-3, the complete variable domain reads DTGVSQNPRHKITKRGQNVTFRCDPISEHNRLYWYRQTLGQGPEFLTYFQNEAQLEKSRLLSDRFSAERPKGSFSTLEIQRTEQGDSAMYLCASSRWASTDTQYFGPGTRLTVL.

V is TRBV6-1 and J is TRBJ1-4; maybe TRBD1 (6 bases). The CDR3 totals 13 residues. The germline gives CDR1 MNHNS, CDR2 SASEGT. Trimming took off 7 bases at V and 5 bases at J, with 11 bases between the two ends. CDR3 nucleotides: TGTGCCAGCACCGAGGGGGGGAATGAAAAACTGTTTTTT. This codes for CASTEGGNEKLFF.

J is TRBJ2-1 and V is TRBV5-5; D may be TRBD1 (5 bases). The CDR3 contains 15 residues. V lost 3 bases to trimming and J lost 3 bases, with 13 bases between them. Per the germline V gene, CDR1 is SGHKS and CDR2 is YYEKEE (reference sequence). The DNA of the CDR3 is TGTGCCAGCAGCTCGGCGAGGCAGGGCTACAATGAGCAGTTCTTC. Its translation is CASSSARQGYNEQFF.

This rearrangement joins TRBV5-6 to TRBJ2-7, with D possibly being TRBD2 (5 bases). Germline V gives CDR1 SGHDT, CDR2 YYEEEE. Between the trimmed V and J ends, which lost 4 bases and 2 bases, there was a span of 13 bases. The CDR3 loop spans 14 amino acids. The CDR3 is CASSPTGVPYEQYF. As DNA, the CDR3 is TGTGCCAGCAGCCCCACCGGGGTCCCCTACGAGCAGTACTTC.

CDR3 protein: CASSFRDIFGWEKLFF. CDR3 in DNA: TGTGCCAGCAGTTTCCGGGACATTTTTGGTTGGGAAAAACTGTTTTTT. The chain links TRBV28 to TRBJ1-4, with D tentatively TRBD1 (6 bases). CDR1 and CDR2 (germline): MDHEN, SYDVKM. The CDR3 extends over 16 amino acids. Deletions cut 3 bases from V and 8 bases from J, with 19 bases between.

The genes are TRBV2 and TRBJ2-1; D possibly corresponds to TRBD1 (6 bases). CDR1 and CDR2 (germline): SNHLY, FYNNEI. The germline V and J ends were trimmed by 6 bases and 9 bases, with 18 bases remaining between them. The CDR3 is 14 residues long. The CDR3 sequence is CASSEKFPGAEQFF. The CDR3 DNA sequence: TGTGCCAGCAGCGAAAAGTTCCCAGGGGCTGAGCAGTTCTTC.

This clone was counted a single time. The chain links TRBV5-6 to TRBJ1-2; 9 bases are shared with TRBD1. The CDR3 has 16 amino acids. In germline, CDR1 is SGHDT, CDR2 YYEEEE. Trimming took 3 bases from V and 6 from J; bases not matched to a gene: 12. CDR3 DNA: TGTGCCAGCAGCTCATTCATCGGGACAGGGTTTAATGGCTACACCTTC. Protein: CASSSFIGTGFNGYTF.

This chain links TRBV6-4 with TRBJ2-5, with 8 bases that match TRBD2. This CDR3 spans 15 amino acids. The V segment lost 6 bases and the J segment 1 base; nucleotides outside the gene matches: 7. Germline values: CDR1 MRHNA, CDR2 SNTAGT. The DNA of the CDR3 is TGTGCCAGCAGCCCACGTAGCGGGGCCCAAGAGACCCAGTACTTC. This codes for CASSPRSGAQETQYF.

The gene calls are TRBV5-6 and TRBJ2-6; D not certain. Trimming stripped 0 bases from V and 2 bases from J, with 12 bases between. CDR1 and CDR2 (germline): SGHDT, YYEEEE. The CDR3 is 17 residues long. CDR3 bases: TGTGCCAGCAGCTTGGCCCCCTTCCGTACTGGGGCCAACGTCCTGACTTTC. The encoded protein is CASSLAPFRTGANVLTF.

This chain joins TRBV6-1 and TRBJ2-7, with D possibly matching TRBD1 (5 bases). Germline V gene data show CDR1 as MNHNS and CDR2 as SASEGT. The length of the CDR3 is 14 residues. V was clipped by 5 bases and J by 6 bases, with 17 bases between them. CDR3 bases: TGTGCCAGCAGTTTAACAGGTGGGGCAGGCGAGCAGTACTTC. This codes for CASSLTGGAGEQYF.

CDR3 nucleotide sequence: TGTGCCTGGAGGGGGACAGGGGGGGCGTCTAGCAATCAGCCCCAGCATTTT. Translation gives CAWRGTGGASSNQPQHF. This chain links TRBV30 with TRBJ1-5; 11 bases are shared with TRBD1. The CDR3 is made up of 17 amino acids. Germline assignment: CDR1 GTSNPN and CDR2 SVGIG (reference sequence). Trimming cost V 3 bases and J 0 bases; bases outside gene matches: 7.

V is TRBV11-2 and J is TRBJ2-1; D is perhaps TRBD1 (5 bases). Between the trimmed V and J ends, which lost 2 bases and 8 bases, there was a span of 16 bases. In germline, CDR1 is SGHAT, CDR2 FQNNGV. The CDR3 totals 15 residues. CDR3 sequence (DNA): TGTGCCAGCAGCTTACTGCAGGGCCGAAACGATGAGCAGTTCTTC. Translation gives CASSLLQGRNDEQFF.

Only one count was recorded for this clone. The J gene is TRBJ1-2, the V gene TRBV15; D is unclear. The CDR3 consists of 14 residues. V lost 1 base and J 3 bases, leaving 9 bases between the germline ends. Looked up from germline, CDR1 is LNHNV and CDR2 is YYDKDF (reference sequence). CDR3 DNA sequence: TGTGCCACCAGCAGAGTTGACAAGCACTATGGCTACACCTTC. Its translation: CATSRVDKHYGYTF.

The chain employs TRBV7-2 and TRBJ1-1, with unresolved D. This CDR3 has 14 amino acids. CDR1 SGHTA and CDR2 FQGNSA come from the germline V gene. Trimming stripped 3 bases from V and 1 base from J, with 9 bases between. The CDR3 loop reads CASSFEGWNTEAFF. CDR3 coding DNA: TGTGCCAGCAGCTTCGAGGGATGGAACACTGAAGCTTTCTTT.

This rearrangement joins TRBV5-3 to TRBJ1-2, with D hard to call. TRBV5-3 is designated an ORF whose function remains uncertain. The V gene lost 8 bases and the J gene lost 1 base, with 9 bases spanning the gap. CDR3 size: 12 residues. The CDR3 coding sequence is TGTGCCAGGGCAGGTTTTAACTATGGCTACACCTTC. Its translation: CARAGFNYGYTF.

This clone showed up just once. In DNA form, the CDR3 reads TGTGCCAGTAGTTCGGACAGGGTCTACACTGAAGCTTTCTTT. This translates into CASSSDRVYTEAFF. The V and J genes are TRBV19 and TRBJ1-1; 8 positions match TRBD1. The V gene's germline CDR1 is LNHDA and CDR2 SQIVND (reference sequence). The CDR3 spans 14 residues. Trimming at V came to 5 bases and at J to 3 bases, leaving 5 bases not matched to a gene.

This sequence joins TRBV6-5 and TRBJ2-1, with 10 bases identical to TRBD2. Germline CDR1 and CDR2: MNHEY and SVGAGI. Trimming took 7 bases from V and 0 from J; bases not matched to a gene: 3. The CDR3 extends over 15 amino acids. CDR3 in amino acids: CASTRLAGSYNEQFF. The CDR3 DNA is TGTGCCAGCACCCGACTAGCGGGCTCCTACAATGAGCAGTTCTTC.

The J gene is TRBJ2-1, the V gene TRBV10-2; TRBD1 matches 7 bases. The CDR3 sequence is 13 residues long. The germline gives CDR1 WSHSY, CDR2 SAAADI. The V segment lost 6 bases and the J segment 3 bases; nucleotides outside the gene matches: 2. The CDR3 sequence is CASRRQGYNEQFF. As DNA, the CDR3 is TGCGCCAGCAGGAGACAGGGCTACAATGAGCAGTTCTTC.

The chain uses TRBV7-2 and TRBJ1-5; D uncertain. Germline assignment: CDR1 SGHTA and CDR2 FQGNSA. The CDR3 spans 13 residues. Trimming stripped 5 bases from V and 5 bases from J, with 10 bases between. The CDR3 DNA follows: TGTGCCAGCAGCCTAGGGCCAGATCAGCCCCAGCATTTT. Protein product: CASSLGPDQPQHF.

The rearrangement links TRBV11-3 to TRBJ2-5; possible D gene TRBD2, 5 bases. Germline values: CDR1 SGHNT, CDR2 YENEEA. This CDR3 is built from 13 residues. Between the trimmed V and J ends, which lost 5 bases and 2 bases, there was a span of 9 bases. For the CDR3, the DNA is TGTGCCAGCAGCCCGAGGGAGCAAGAGACCCAGTACTTC. Amino acids: CASSPREQETQYF. The full variable domain, with the rest looked up from reference TRBV11-3 and TRBJ2-5, is EAGVVQSPRYKIIEKKQPVAFWCNPISGHNTLYWYLQNLGQGPELLIRYENEEAVDDSQLPKDRFSAERLKGVDSTLKIQPAELGDSAVYLCASSPREQETQYFGPGTRLLVL.

The rearrangement joins TRBV6-1 to TRBJ1-4; D may be TRBD1 (6 bases). The CDR3 spans 12 residues. Deletions cut 6 bases from V and 7 bases from J, with 9 bases between. Germline V gives CDR1 MNHNS, CDR2 SASEGT. The CDR3 region has the DNA TGTGCCAGCAGACAGGGCCGTGAAAAACTGTTTTTT. Its protein is CASRQGREKLFF.

This chain uses TRBV5-5 with TRBJ2-7, with unresolved D. This CDR3 comprises 13 residues. V was pared by 0 bases and J by 2 bases, with 6 bases between. The germline V gene has CDR1 SGHKS and CDR2 YYEKEE (reference sequence). The CDR3 sequence is CASSLGGTYEQYF. In DNA, the CDR3 is TGTGCCAGCAGCTTGGGAGGCACCTACGAGCAGTACTTC.

The chain links TRBV4-1 to TRBJ2-4, with 8 bases aligning to TRBD1. The germline V gene has CDR1 MGHRA and CDR2 YSYEKL. This CDR3 has 17 amino acids. With 4 bases clipped from V and 9 bases from J, the junction kept 17 bases outside the gene matches. The CDR3 is CASSPLFQGARSVIQYF. DNA for the CDR3: TGCGCCAGCAGCCCACTATTCCAGGGGGCGCGTTCAGTCATTCAGTACTTC.